This is a list of T cell receptor beta chains from one sample in a study of cytomegalovirus exposure and HLA in healthy donors. Method: immunoSEQ multiplex PCR; TCRdb's copy keeps in-frame clones and lacks some. The data contain 120,000 or so clones, roughly 80% of them singletons. The specimen sequenced was PBMCs. Receptors were obtained from a man aged 18-30 years in good health and CMV-seropositive. Each CDR3 is given with its conserved first and last residue. The D gene is left open where the match is weak. Clone sizes are given selectively: once, few, many, or a class where the clone is expanded.

V gene	J gene	D gene	clone size	CDR3 DNA	CDR3 protein
TRBV19	TRBJ2-1	NA	NA	TGTGCCAGTAGTCCAAGATCCAGCTCCTACAATGAGCAGTTCTTC	CASSPRSSSYNEQFF
TRBV7-8	TRBJ1-4	NA	few	TGTGCCAGCAGCTTTTCGTTGGGTCGGGCTAATGAAAAACTGTTTTTT	CASSFSLGRANEKLFF
TRBV7-2	TRBJ2-3	TRBD1	NA	TGTGCCAGCAGCTTGACCGGGACAGGGGTAACAGATACGCAGTATTTT	CASSLTGTGVTDTQYF
TRBV15	TRBJ1-1	TRBD1	NA	TGTGCCACCAGCAGGGGACAGGGGATGAACACTGAAGCTTTCTTT	CATSRGQGMNTEAFF
TRBV7-6	TRBJ2-3	NA	NA	TGTGCCAGCAGCTTATACACAGATACGCAGTATTTT	CASSLYTDTQYF
TRBV19	TRBJ1-1	NA	NA	TGTGCCAGTAACGGGGGAGGGGACCCCATGCCCACTGAAGCTTTCTTT	CASNGGGDPMPTEAFF
TRBV5-4	TRBJ1-4	NA	NA	TGTGCCAGCAGCTTGGGTCTGGACAGTCAAGGGGAAAAACTGTTTTTT	CASSLGLDSQGEKLFF
TRBV7-9	TRBJ2-5	TRBD2	once	TGTGCCAGCACCTCTATAGCGGGGACGATTCAAGAGACCCAGTACTTC	CASTSIAGTIQETQYF
TRBV6-6	TRBJ1-2	NA	NA	TGTGCCAGCTCTAAAGAGGGAGACTATGGCTACACCTTC	CASSKEGDYGYTF
TRBV19	TRBJ1-1	NA	NA	TGTGCCAGTAGTATAGGGGGGGCTGAAGCTTTCTTT	CASSIGGAEAFF
TRBV27	TRBJ1-1	TRBD1	NA	TGTGCCAGCAGTTTATCTTGGACAGGGGTTTTGAGGCTGGCTGAAGCTTTCTTT	CASSLSWTGVLRLAEAFF
TRBV7-8	TRBJ1-1	NA	NA	TGTGCCAGCAGCTTAGGACACCCGAAGACGTATGAAGCTTTCTTT	CASSLGHPKTYEAFF
TRBV19	TRBJ2-7	TRBD2	once	TGTGCCAGTAGCTTAGCGGGAGACTGGGAAGAGCAGTACTTC	CASSLAGDWEEQYF
TRBV6-5	TRBJ1-1	TRBD1	NA	TGTGCCAGCAGTACCACTACAGGGGCGACTGAAGCTTTCTTT	CASSTTTGATEAFF
TRBV30	TRBJ2-1	NA	NA	TGTGCCTGGGAGGAGAATGACAATGAGCAGTTCTTC	CAWEENDNEQFF
TRBV10-3	TRBJ1-1	NA	NA	TGTGCCATCAGTGATTCGGGGGGGACTGAAGCTTTCTTT	CAISDSGGTEAFF
TRBV11-2	TRBJ1-5	NA	NA	TGTGCCAGCAGCTTAGGTGTAATATTAGGGGGACCTAGCAATCAGCCCCAGCATTTT	CASSLGVILGGPSNQPQHF
TRBV27	TRBJ2-3	NA	NA	TGTGCCAGCAGTTTTTCCGTCAGAGATACGCAGTATTTT	CASSFSVRDTQYF
TRBV4-3	TRBJ2-7	TRBD1	few	TGCGCCAGCAGCCCTGGGACAGCATTCTCCTACGAGCAGTACTTC	CASSPGTAFSYEQYF
TRBV19	TRBJ2-3	TRBD2	NA	TGTGCCAGTAGTTCCAGAGCGGGAGTTCTTGTGGATACGCAGTATTTT	CASSSRAGVLVDTQYF
TRBV11-2	TRBJ2-1	NA	NA	TGTGCCAGCAGCTCAAGGGGTAATGAGCAGTTCTTC	CASSSRGNEQFF
TRBV6-1	TRBJ2-2	NA	NA	TGTGCCAGCAGTGCTCCCACTTACAGGGACACCGGGGAGCTGTTTTTT	CASSAPTYRDTGELFF
TRBV30	TRBJ2-5	NA	NA	TGTGCCTGGGGGGCAAGGCGGTACCAAGAGACCCAGTACTTC	CAWGARRYQETQYF
TRBV7-2	TRBJ1-1	NA	NA	TGTGCCAGCAGCTTATCGATTGACAGGAACACTGAAGCTTTCTTT	CASSLSIDRNTEAFF
TRBV5-6	TRBJ2-7	TRBD1	few	TGTGCCAGCAGCCCTGGACAGGGGTCCTACGAGCAGTACTTC	CASSPGQGSYEQYF
TRBV4-1	TRBJ2-1	TRBD2	NA	TGCGCCAGCAGCCAAGCTCCCAGCGGGAGTAATGAGCAGTTCTTC	CASSQAPSGSNEQFF
TRBV27	TRBJ1-4	NA	NA	TGTGCCAGCAGTTTATCTCGTCTGGGGGCAGCAACTAATGAAAAACTGTTTTTT	CASSLSRLGAATNEKLFF
TRBV7-2	TRBJ2-1	TRBD2	NA	TGTGCCAGCAGCTCCCCCAGACTAGCGGGAGAAGAGCAGTTCTTC	CASSSPRLAGEEQFF
TRBV27	TRBJ2-1	TRBD1	NA	TGTGCCAGCAGTCCTGGACAGGGGCTTATCAATGAGCAGTTCTTC	CASSPGQGLINEQFF
TRBV2	TRBJ2-7	TRBD2	NA	TGTGCCAGCAGTGAAGGCGGGAGGGCTGTCCACGAGCAGTACTTC	CASSEGGRAVHEQYF
TRBV7-9	TRBJ1-1	NA	NA	TGTGCCAGCAGACTAGGGGGGGAGAAAGAAGCTTTCTTT	CASRLGGEKEAFF
TRBV27	TRBJ1-2	NA	NA	TGTGCCAGTTACACAGGGACCTATGGCTACACCTTC	CASYTGTYGYTF
TRBV7-8	TRBJ2-3	NA	NA	TGTGCCAGCAGCCCCATACGACTGGATACGCAGTATTTT	CASSPIRLDTQYF
TRBV19	TRBJ1-4	TRBD1	NA	TGTGCCAGTTGGGGGCCCGGGACAGGGGAAAATTCTGAAAAACTGTTTTTT	CASWGPGTGENSEKLFF
TRBV4-3	TRBJ2-5	TRBD1	few	TGCGCCAGCAGCCCGGGGACAGGGGGAGGAGAGACCCAGTACTTC	CASSPGTGGGETQYF
TRBV6-1	TRBJ1-2	NA	NA	TGTGCCAGCAGTAGGGAGCCCAACTATGGCTACACCTTC	CASSREPNYGYTF
TRBV6-1	TRBJ2-7	NA	NA	TGTGCCAGCAGTGAAGGACAGGCCTACGAGCAGTACTTC	CASSEGQAYEQYF
TRBV30	TRBJ1-3	NA	NA	TGTGCCTGGAGTGTCCCCGGGGTGGGGGGAAACATCATATATTTT	CAWSVPGVGGNIIYF
TRBV11-2	TRBJ2-7	TRBD2	NA	TGTGCCAGCAGCCCAGTTAGCGGGAGGGTTTACAACGAGCAGTACTTC	CASSPVSGRVYNEQYF
TRBV5-1	TRBJ1-3	NA	NA	TGCGCCAGCAGCTCTCAACCAGGGTCTGGAAACACCATATATTTT	CASSSQPGSGNTIYF
TRBV10-3	TRBJ2-3	NA	few	TGTGCCATCGGATCTAGCCCTTCAGATACGCAGTATTTT	CAIGSSPSDTQYF
TRBV10-1	TRBJ2-3	NA	NA	TGCGCCAGCAGCCAAGGGGATCCGGAGTCAGATACGCAGTATTTT	CASSQGDPESDTQYF